Following are 24 T cell receptor beta chains from one sample sequenced in a study of spatial heterogeneity in lung cancer. General study results and limits: Tumor mutation count correlated with how many alpha and beta TCRs expanded intratumorally.

Described time point: sample taken at primary tumor resection. These receptors are not linked to any known antigen. TCRdb re-called the 5' RACE reads with MiXCR, one entry per CDR3 protein. Of fewer than 7,500 distinct CDR3 sequences detected, 10% to 15% appear once; the ten largest clones hold 15%. Sequenced here: lung tumor tissue, sampled at surgery. Receptors originate from a female donor with early-stage non-small cell lung cancer.

By share, this clonotype ranks as medium-sized (0.01 to 0.1%). The CDR3 DNA reads TGTGCCAGCAGCTTAGTAGCGGGAGGGCTAGAGACCCAGTACTTC. This encodes CASSLVAGGLETQYF. The V and J genes are TRBV7-2 and TRBJ2-5; TRBD2 matches at 11 bases. The germline V gene encodes CDR1 SGHTA and CDR2 FQGNSA. CDR3 length: 15 amino acids. V lost 1 base, J lost 4 bases, and 2 bases stayed unmatched.

This clonotype was recorded only once. The CDR3 loop is CASSPSAGRYEQYF. As DNA, the CDR3 is TGTGCCAGCAGCCCGAGCGCGGGGAGGTACGAGCAGTACTTC. The V call is TRBV7-9, the J call TRBJ2-7; D is perhaps TRBD2 (6 bases). There are 14 residues in the CDR3. Germline assignment: CDR1 SEHNR and CDR2 FQNEAQ (reference sequence). Trimming removed 5 bases at V and 4 bases at J, with 15 bases between. The full variable domain, rest sourced from reference TRBV7-9 and TRBJ2-7, is DTGVSQNPRHKITKRGQNVTFRCDPISEHNRLYWYRQTLGQGPEFLTYFQNEAQLEKSRLLSDRFSAERPKGSFSTLEIQRTEQGDSAMYLCASSPSAGRYEQYFGPGTRLTVT.

This clonotype occurred many times. The V call is TRBV7-8, the J call TRBJ1-1, with 7 positions matching TRBD1. J was trimmed by 2 bases and V by 5 bases; bases with no gene match: 11. CDR1 and CDR2 (germline): SGHVS, FQNEAQ. The CDR3 spans 16 residues. DNA of the CDR3: TGTGCCAGCAGCACTAGACAGGGAGGATTAAACACTGAAGCTTTCTTT. The encoded protein is CASSTRQGGLNTEAFF. Looking up the rest from reference TRBV7-8 and TRBJ1-1 gives the full variable domain: GAGVSQSPRYKVAKRGQDVALRCDPISGHVSLFWYQQALGQGPEFLTYFQNEAQLDKSGLPSDRFFAERPEGSVSTLKIQRTQQEDSAVYLCASSTRQGGLNTEAFFGQGTRLTVV.

This clonotype came up many times. The V and J genes are TRBV5-5 and TRBJ1-5, with a tentative D call TRBD1 (5 bases). Per germline, CDR1 SGHKS and CDR2 YYEKEE (reference sequence). This CDR3 is built from 15 residues. V lost 3 bases and J lost 7, with 17 bases in between. The CDR3 DNA reads as TGTGCCAGCAGCTCATCTTCCAGGGTAGAGCAGCCCCAGCATTTT. Translated, it gives CASSSSSRVEQPQHF.

The V call is TRBV25-1, the J call TRBJ1-2; D call uncertain. This CDR3 is 12 amino acids long. Germline V gene lookup returns CDR1 MGHDK and CDR2 SYGVNS. The germline V and J ends were trimmed by 4 bases and 6 bases, with 9 bases remaining between them. The CDR3 spells CASSGSGHGYTF. DNA for the CDR3: TGTGCCAGCAGTGGGTCCGGTCATGGCTACACCTTC.

This clonotype is medium-sized by share. The chain employs TRBV30 and TRBJ1-2, with TRBD1 matching over 7 bases. Germline V gene sequence: CDR1 GTSNPN, CDR2 SVGIG (reference sequence). The CDR3 totals 13 residues. V lost 3 bases, J lost 5 bases, and 6 bases stayed unmatched. The DNA for the CDR3 is TGTGCCTGGAGGAGGACAGGACAATATGGCTACACCTTC. It is translated as CAWRRTGQYGYTF.

This clonotype was seen repeatedly, ten times or more. The chain links TRBV24-1 to TRBJ2-7; TRBD2 matches at 11 bases. V shed 11 bases and J 1 base; nucleotides not matched to a gene: 12. The CDR3 sequence is 16 residues long. Per the germline V gene, CDR1 is KGHDR and CDR2 is SFDVKD. DNA for the CDR3: TGTGCCATACAGTTAGTAGCGGGAGGGAAGTCCTACGAGCAGTACGTC. Translating gives CAIQLVAGGKSYEQYV.

This clonotype is termed medium-sized. The chain joins TRBV12-3 or TRBV12-4 to TRBJ2-7, with unresolved D. Trimming removed 2 bases at V and 6 bases at J, with 5 bases between. The CDR3 spans 11 residues. The CDR3 spells CASSLSREQYF. The CDR3 region has the DNA TGTGCCAGCAGTTTATCTCGCGAGCAGTACTTC.

This clonotype was observed many times. This chain links TRBV2 with TRBJ2-3, with 9 bases identical to TRBD2. The CDR3 totals 16 residues. After removal of 4 bases from V and 4 bases from J, the junction contained 9 bases not matched to a gene. CDR1 SNHLY and CDR2 FYNNEI come from the germline V gene. The CDR3 is CASSASSGRPADTQYF. The CDR3, as DNA: TGTGCCAGCAGTGCCAGCAGCGGGAGGCCCGCAGATACGCAGTATTTT.

This clonotype appeared many times. The chain is built from TRBV18 and TRBJ1-1; the D gene is possibly TRBD1 (5 bases). This CDR3 comprises 13 residues. Germline CDR1 is KGHSH and CDR2 is LQKENI. V lost 7 bases to trimming and J lost 7 bases, with 16 bases between them. The CDR3 region has the DNA TGTGCCAGCTATCCCCCTGGGGGTAATGAAGCTTTCTTT. It is translated as CASYPPGGNEAFF.

In this sample, this clonotype is medium-sized. This sequence joins TRBV14 and TRBJ1-1; weak D call: TRBD1 (6 bases). The CDR3 covers 15 residues. V lost 6 bases to trimming and J lost 0 bases, with 14 bases between them. Germline lookup yields CDR1 SGHDN and CDR2 FVKESK. CDR3 sequence: CASRHSGTMNTEAFF. CDR3 nucleotides: TGTGCCAGCAGACATTCCGGGACAATGAACACTGAAGCTTTCTTT.

This clonotype is judged medium-sized. This chain connects TRBV27 to TRBJ2-1; tentative D call: TRBD1 (5 bases). This CDR3 contains 15 residues. Germline V gene data show CDR1 as MNHEY and CDR2 as SMNVEV (reference sequence). Trimming pared 2 bases from V and 9 bases from J, leaving 17 bases between. The CDR3 DNA is TGTGCCAGCAGTTTAACCCTCGCTCCTGGGGCTGAGCAGTTCTTC. Its translation: CASSLTLAPGAEQFF.

There are many counts of this clonotype. This may come from a read error, since a much larger clone is one base off. The V gene is TRBV7-9, the J gene TRBJ2-2, with D perhaps TRBD1 (6 bases). The CDR3 runs 16 residues. V lost 2 bases, J lost 1 base, and 11 bases lay in between. The germline V gene encodes CDR1 SEHNR and CDR2 FQNEAQ (reference sequence). The CDR3 DNA is TGTGCCAGCAGCTTAAGTGGGGGCGGGAACACCGGGGAGCTGTTTTTT. Protein sequence: CASSLSGGGNTGELFF.

This clonotype is classed as medium-sized. This chain links TRBV24-1 with TRBJ2-1; TRBD2 aligns across 7 bases. Germline CDR1 KGHDR, CDR2 SFDVKD. Losses at the gene ends were 5 bases for V and 8 bases for J; bases not matched to a gene: 8. CDR3 length: 14 amino acids. CDR3 residues: CATSGGRARDEQFF. Here the CDR3 DNA reads TGTGCCACCAGTGGAGGGAGGGCCAGGGATGAGCAGTTCTTC.

This clonotype occurred many times. V gene TRBV11-3 combines with J gene TRBJ2-1, with TRBD2 matching over 12 bases. CDR1 and CDR2 (germline): SGHNT, YENEEA. V lost 1 base, J lost 4 bases, and 11 bases stayed unmatched. This CDR3 has 19 residues. CDR3: CASSLVGLAGGPYYNEQFF. The CDR3 nucleotides are TGTGCCAGCAGCTTAGTAGGCCTAGCGGGAGGGCCGTATTACAATGAGCAGTTCTTC.

By share, this clonotype ranks as medium-sized. The chain joins TRBV10-3 to TRBJ2-7, with 13 bases identical to TRBD2. Per germline, CDR1 ENHRY and CDR2 SYGVKD. The V and J ends lost 3 bases and 2 bases, in that order; junction bases with no gene match: 1. CDR3 length: 15 residues. The CDR3 DNA reads TGTGCCATCAGTGAAACTAGCGGGAGGGCCTACGAGCAGTACTTC. This sequence encodes CAISETSGRAYEQYF.

By sample share, this clonotype is medium-sized. The chain employs TRBV25-1 and TRBJ1-2; D not certain. The CDR3 spans 13 residues. The V end lost 3 bases, the J end lost 5 bases, and 10 bases lay between the germline ends. The germline V gene has CDR1 MGHDK and CDR2 SYGVNS. CDR3 residues: CASSEREWYGYTF. The CDR3, as DNA: TGTGCCAGCAGTGAGAGGGAGTGGTATGGCTACACCTTC.

This chain connects TRBV9 to TRBJ2-3, with TRBD2 matching over 11 bases. The CDR3 runs to 17 residues. With 0 bases clipped from V and 5 bases from J, the junction kept 8 bases outside the gene matches. In germline, CDR1 is SGDLS, CDR2 YYNGEE. The CDR3 reads CASSVATSGRGIDTQYF. CDR3 DNA sequence: TGTGCCAGCAGCGTAGCAACTAGCGGGAGAGGAATAGATACGCAGTATTTT.

By its share, this clonotype is medium-sized. The chain uses TRBV3-1 and TRBJ2-1, with 7 bases matching TRBD2. The germline CDR1 and CDR2 sequences are LGHDT and YNNKEL (reference sequence). The V and J ends lost 6 bases and 0 bases, in that order; junction bases with no gene match: 5. The CDR3 runs 15 residues. In DNA form, the CDR3 reads TGTGCCAGCAGTCAGCGGGGCCGCTCCTACAATGAGCAGTTCTTC. Its protein is CASSQRGRSYNEQFF.

The gene calls are TRBV6-5 and TRBJ2-7; D remains ambiguous. CDR1 MNHEY and CDR2 SVGAGI come from the germline V gene. V lost 5 bases and J 1 base, leaving 24 bases between the germline ends. The length of the CDR3 is 18 residues. CDR3: CASSIRWEPQRVSYEQYF. As DNA, the CDR3 is TGTGCCAGCAGTATAAGGTGGGAACCTCAAAGAGTATCCTACGAGCAGTACTTC.

This clonotype is labeled medium-sized (0.01 to 0.1%). The CDR3 coding sequence is TGTGCCAGCAGCTTCGTCAATGAGCAGTTCTTC. Translating it yields CASSFVNEQFF. J is TRBJ2-1 and V is TRBV7-9; no firm D call. Trimming took 3 bases from V and 6 from J, leaving 3 bases between them. The germline CDR1 and CDR2 sequences are SEHNR and FQNEAQ (reference sequence). The CDR3 is made up of 11 amino acids.

There are many counts of this clonotype. The rearrangement uses TRBV20-1 and TRBJ1-5, with TRBD1 as a possible D gene (5 bases). Germline loops: CDR1 DFQATT, CDR2 SNEGSKA (reference sequence). There are 15 residues in the CDR3. Trimming pared 1 base from V and 0 bases from J, leaving 10 bases between. The DNA for the CDR3 is TGCAGTGCTAGAGTAGGGGCCGATAGCAATCAGCCCCAGCATTTT. Encoded protein: CSARVGADSNQPQHF.

This clonotype is classed as medium-sized. The gene calls are TRBV4-2 and TRBJ2-2, with TRBD1 as a possible D gene (5 bases). The CDR3 length is 13 residues. V shed 5 bases and J shed 5 bases, with 9 bases lying between them. Germline CDR1 and CDR2: LGHNA and YNFKEQ. CDR3 loop: CASSNQGTGELFF. CDR3 nucleotide sequence: TGTGCCAGCAGCAACCAGGGAACCGGGGAGCTGTTTTTT.

This clonotype was counted many times. This sequence may be a read error, since a much larger clone differs from it by one base. The chain links TRBV21-1 to TRBJ2-5. TRBV21-1 is described as a pseudogene. The CDR3 sequence is 14 residues long. The CDR3 DNA reads as TGTTCCAGCAGCATTGGACGGAGCCAAGAGACCCAGTACTTC. Its protein product is CSSSIGRSQETQYF.